The 12 T cell receptor beta chains below come from one sample, sequenced in a study of OX40 agonist ivuxolimab in advanced cancers. Libraries were prepared by immunoSEQ multiplex PCR; TCRdb keeps only in-frame clonotypes and omits some of them. The sample carries about 68,000 clones, 65% to 90% recorded once. The material was CD4+ or CD8+ T cells sorted from blood, obtained in a trial of the OX40 agonist ivuxolimab. These receptors originate from an adult with an advanced solid tumor such as melanoma, head and neck, liver or kidney cancer.

This clone was detected only once. The V call is TRBV5-1, the J call TRBJ2-3; D possibly matches TRBD1 or TRBD2 (6 bases each). CDR1 and CDR2 from the germline V gene are SGHRS and YFSETQ. The CDR3 runs 15 residues. Trimming left V 7 bases short and J 2 bases short, with 17 bases between. In DNA form, the CDR3 reads TGCGCCAGCTGCCCCTTAGGGGGGTACACAGATACGCAGTATTTT. This translates into CASCPLGGYTDTQYF.

This clone was observed a few times. V is TRBV10-3 and J is TRBJ2-1; 15 nucleotides align to TRBD2. The V gene end was trimmed by 3 bases and the J gene end by 9 bases; junction bases not matched to a gene: 3. Germline CDR1 ENHRY, CDR2 SYGVKD. CDR3 length: 15 amino acids. CDR3 residues: CAISDGTSGGTEQFF. The CDR3 DNA follows: TGTGCCATCAGTGATGGGACTAGCGGGGGGACTGAGCAGTTCTTC.

The chain recombines TRBV30 with TRBJ2-3; 9 nucleotides match TRBD2. This CDR3 has 14 amino acids. J gave up 2 bases and V 3 bases, and 3 bases lay outside the gene matches. Germline V gene lookup returns CDR1 GTSNPN and CDR2 SVGIG (reference sequence). CDR3 sequence: CAWRPSGATDTQYF. The CDR3 DNA reads TGTGCCTGGAGGCCTAGCGGGGCCACAGATACGCAGTATTTT.

The sample holds a few counts of this clone. V usage is TRBV19 and J usage is TRBJ2-5; D gene uncertain. Trimming cost V 4 bases and J 5 bases, with 14 bases left between them. This CDR3 has 14 amino acids. CDR1 and CDR2 (germline): LNHDA, SQIVND (reference sequence). CDR3 nucleotides: TGTGCCAGTAGTAGATCTGCTGGCTGGGAGACCCAGTACTTC. It is translated as CASSRSAGWETQYF.

The chain links TRBV5-1 to TRBJ1-6, with D perhaps TRBD1 (5 bases). CDR3 length equals 14 residues. The V end was cut by 2 bases, the J end by 7 bases, with 10 bases between. CDR1 is SGHRS, CDR2 YFSETQ, per germline. The CDR3, as DNA: TGCGCCAGCAGCTTAGGGGAAAAAAATTCACCCCTCCACTTT. Protein product: CASSLGEKNSPLHF. The full variable domain, rest sourced from reference TRBV5-1 and TRBJ1-6, is KAGVTQTPRYLIKTRGQQVTLSCSPISGHRSVSWYQQTPGQGLQFLFEYFSETQRNKGNFPGRFSGRQFSNSRSEMNVSTLELGDSALYLCASSLGEKNSPLHFGNGTRLTVT.

CDR3 bases: TGTGCCAGCAGCTTGACGGGCAATCAGCCCCAGCATTTT. Amino acid sequence: CASSLTGNQPQHF. The rearrangement links TRBV5-4 to TRBJ1-5, with no clear D. This CDR3 has 13 residues. Looked up from germline, CDR1 is SGHNT and CDR2 is YYREEE (reference sequence). Trimming removed 1 base at V and 2 bases at J, with 4 bases between.

The V gene is TRBV18, the J gene TRBJ2-2; 9 bases map to TRBD1. CDR1 and CDR2 from the germline V gene are KGHSH and LQKENI. There are 16 residues in the CDR3. The ends lost 5 bases at V and 1 base at J; junction bases unmatched: 5. CDR3 residues: CASSGQGKRNTGELFF. The CDR3 DNA sequence: TGTGCCAGCTCAGGACAGGGGAAGAGGAACACCGGGGAGCTGTTTTTT.

V gene TRBV10-2 combines with J gene TRBJ1-1, with 11 bases matching TRBD1. The CDR3 consists of 14 residues. Trimming at V came to 4 bases and at J to 7 bases, leaving 5 bases not matched to a gene. The germline CDR1 and CDR2 sequences are WSHSY and SAAADI. The CDR3 DNA is TGCGCCAGCAGTGCGGACAGGGGGCGCGGTGAAGCTTTCTTT. It is translated as CASSADRGRGEAFF.

The chain links TRBV6-6 to TRBJ1-4, with D possibly TRBD1 on 6 matching bases. Germline V CDR1 and CDR2: MNHNY, SVGAGI (reference sequence). The V gene lost 2 bases and the J gene lost 4 bases, with 8 bases spanning the gap. This CDR3 comprises 14 residues. CDR3 amino acids: CASSYTQGNEKLFF. The CDR3 region has the DNA TGTGCCAGCAGTTACACACAGGGTAATGAAAAACTGTTTTTT.

V usage is TRBV11-2 and J usage is TRBJ2-2; possibly TRBD1 for D (5 bases). The CDR3 is 15 residues long. Trimming stripped 7 bases from V and 7 bases from J, with 19 bases between. Germline CDR1 SGHAT, CDR2 FQNNGV. For the CDR3, the DNA is TGTGCCAGCACCAAGCGTCCAGGGTGGGGCGGGGAGCTGTTTTTT. This gives the protein CASTKRPGWGGELFF.

This clone was detected once. This rearrangement joins TRBV30 to TRBJ1-2; 7 bases line up with TRBD1. The CDR3 sequence is 13 residues long. Germline assignment: CDR1 GTSNPN and CDR2 SVGIG (reference sequence). The J segment lost 8 bases and the V segment lost 1 base, leaving 7 bases of the junction unmatched. CDR3 in amino acids: CAWSDRGEVGYTF. The CDR3 DNA reads as TGTGCCTGGAGTGACAGGGGCGAAGTGGGCTACACCTTC.

The V gene is TRBV5-4, the J gene TRBJ1-2; TRBD1 is a possible D gene (5 bases). Germline-derived CDR1 and CDR2 are SGHNT and YYREEE (reference sequence). Trimming left V 0 bases short and J 6 bases short, with 9 bases between. The CDR3 is made up of 13 amino acids. The CDR3 reads CASSLVGAHGYTF. CDR3 coding DNA: TGTGCCAGCAGCTTGGTCGGGGCCCATGGCTACACCTTC.